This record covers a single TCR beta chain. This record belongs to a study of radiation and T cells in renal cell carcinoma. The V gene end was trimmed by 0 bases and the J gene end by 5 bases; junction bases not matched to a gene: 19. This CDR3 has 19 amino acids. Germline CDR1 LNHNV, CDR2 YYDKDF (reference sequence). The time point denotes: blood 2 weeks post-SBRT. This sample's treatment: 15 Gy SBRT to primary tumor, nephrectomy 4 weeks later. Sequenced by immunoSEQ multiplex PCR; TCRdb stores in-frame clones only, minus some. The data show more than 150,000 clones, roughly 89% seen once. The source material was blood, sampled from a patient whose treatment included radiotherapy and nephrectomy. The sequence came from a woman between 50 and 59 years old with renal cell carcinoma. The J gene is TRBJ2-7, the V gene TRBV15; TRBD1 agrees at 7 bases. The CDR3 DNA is TGTGCCACCAGCAGAGATCATGGAGAAGGGGGCACAAGTTTTGACGAGCAGTACTTC. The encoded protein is CATSRDHGEGGTSFDEQYF.